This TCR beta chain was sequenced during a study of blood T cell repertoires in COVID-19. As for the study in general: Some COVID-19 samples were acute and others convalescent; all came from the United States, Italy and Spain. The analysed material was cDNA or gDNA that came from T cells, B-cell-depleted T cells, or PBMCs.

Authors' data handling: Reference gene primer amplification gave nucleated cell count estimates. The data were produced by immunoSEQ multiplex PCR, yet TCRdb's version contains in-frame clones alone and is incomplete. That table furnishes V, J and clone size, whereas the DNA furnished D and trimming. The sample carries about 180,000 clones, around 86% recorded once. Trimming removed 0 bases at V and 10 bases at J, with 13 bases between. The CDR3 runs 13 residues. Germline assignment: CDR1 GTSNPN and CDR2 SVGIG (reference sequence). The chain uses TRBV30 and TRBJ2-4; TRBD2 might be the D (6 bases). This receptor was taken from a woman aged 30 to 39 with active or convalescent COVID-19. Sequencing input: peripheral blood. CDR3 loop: CAWSVAQGGIQYF. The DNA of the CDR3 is TGTGCCTGGAGTGTAGCCCAGGGAGGTATTCAGTACTTC.